This T cell receptor (beta chain) came from a study of blood T cells in healthy people across ages. Alongside a J-beta primer mix, a sample-barcoded 5' primer served in a second PCR lasting roughly 7 to 11 cycles. Researchers report that a template-switch adaptor with 12 random nucleotides tagged each cDNA molecule. Paired-end reads containing CDR3 totaled no fewer than 3 million for each sample. Via MiXCR, TCRdb re-called the 5' RACE reads, giving one row per CDR3 protein. The table shows about 2 million distinct CDR3 sequences, with roughly 49% occurring only once. General study results and limits: Diversity was higher, and naive CD4+ cells more numerous, in long-lived donors than in aged donors. Across samples, TCR beta diversity tracked strongly with naive T cell percentage.

Germline V gene lookup returns CDR1 MDHEN and CDR2 SYDVKM. This CDR3 contains 15 residues. The J segment lost 4 bases and the V segment lost 9 bases, leaving 14 bases of the junction unmatched. Notes on this clonotype: No antigen is known for it.

The clonotype was recovered from a woman in her forties in good health. Material for sequencing was blood. The gene calls are TRBV28 and TRBJ1-1; 7 bases map to TRBD1. CDR3 DNA: TGTGCCAGTGCCTATAAAGGGGGCGCATCCACTGAAGCTTTCTTT. This codes for CASAYKGGASTEAFF.